This T cell receptor (beta chain) was identified during a study of T cell responses to AZD1222 COVID-19 vaccine. Study results and caveats: Repertoires were sampled only after the peak T cell response. The span of vaccine-associated CD4 TCRs extended across spike, with dominance at 160-218 and 743-854. Baseline testing showed seropositivity in only five or six AZD1222 recipients. Two doses of AZD1222 preceded a rise in Spike-specific TCR breadth and depth.

CDR3 size: 12 residues. Trimming removed 1 base at V and 8 bases at J, with 9 bases between. Germline values: CDR1 SGHTA, CDR2 FQGNSA. Here immunoSEQ multiplex PCR was the method, and the copy in TCRdb shows in-frame clones only, minus some. The sample shows 75,000 to 80,000 clones, 90% of them seen only once. Turning to this clone: Its antigen is currently unknown.

The rearrangement joins TRBV7-2 to TRBJ2-7; TRBD1 might be the D (5 bases). The receptor's source is an adult who received the AZD1222 COVID-19 vaccine. The starting material was peripheral blood, obtained 28 days after the second AZD1222 dose. The CDR3: CASSLGQGKQYF. For the CDR3, the DNA is TGTGCCAGCAGCTTAGGGCAGGGAAAGCAGTACTTC. The full variable domain, completed using reference TRBV7-2 and TRBJ2-7, is GAGVSQSPSNKVTEKGKDVELRCDPISGHTALYWYRQSLGQGLEFLIYFQGNSAPDKSGLPSDRFSAERTGGSVSTLTIQRTQQEDSAVYLCASSLGQGKQYFGPGTRLTVT.